The entry below gives a single T cell receptor (beta chain) sequence along with its context. The data derive from a study of blood T cell repertoires in COVID-19. Turning to the study itself: Donors in the United States, Italy and Spain gave samples during acute or convalescent COVID-19. In each case, the material was cDNA or gDNA derived from T cells, B-cell-depleted T cells, or PBMCs.

The length of the CDR3 is 15 residues. In germline, CDR1 is SGHRS, CDR2 YFSETQ. Trimming removed 1 base from V and 8 bases from J; junction bases left unmatched: 9. In the source study's methods: Amplification from reference gene primers served as the basis for estimated nucleated cell counts. Generated by immunoSEQ multiplex PCR, the TCRdb table keeps only in-frame clones and is missing some. V, J and clone size reflect that table, while D and trimming were determined from the DNA. The data show under 150,000 clones, under 80% seen once. The receptor comes from a man in his 60s with acute or convalescent COVID-19. The V call is TRBV5-1, the J call TRBJ2-1, with TRBD2 matching over 7 bases. Source material: peripheral blood. The CDR3 is CASSLWGRASDEQFF. The CDR3 DNA is TGCGCCAGCAGCTTGTGGGGGAGGGCCTCCGATGAGCAGTTCTTC.